These 4 T cell receptor beta chains were all obtained from the same sample, sequenced in a study of blood T cell repertoires in COVID-19. The table came from immunoSEQ multiplex PCR; TCRdb's copy has only in-frame clones and leaves some out. The sample lists roughly 240,000 clones; around 88% were seen once. The sample consisted of peripheral blood. The receptors stem from a woman older than 75 with COVID-19, enrolled during active disease.

The chain employs TRBV27 and TRBJ1-4; D not certain. V shed 4 bases and J shed 7 bases, with 13 bases lying between them. The CDR3 loop spans 14 amino acids. CDR1 and CDR2 (germline): MNHEY, SMNVEV (reference sequence). The CDR3 spells CASSSDDRGEKLFF. The CDR3 region has the DNA TGTGCCAGCAGTTCAGACGACCGGGGTGAAAAACTGTTTTTT.

The chain uses TRBV5-5 and TRBJ2-3, with D perhaps TRBD2 (6 bases). Germline loops: CDR1 SGHKS, CDR2 YYEKEE (reference sequence). The CDR3 is 16 amino acids. V lost 2 bases to trimming and J lost 1 base, with 14 bases between them. The CDR3 region has the DNA TGTGCCAGCAGCTTACGCGGGGTGACTGGCACAGATACGCAGTATTTT. Amino acids: CASSLRGVTGTDTQYF.

This chain connects TRBV4-2 to TRBJ2-7, with a weak D call TRBD1 (6 bases). CDR3 length: 17 residues. Per the germline V gene, CDR1 is LGHNA and CDR2 is YNFKEQ. V lost 0 bases and J lost 5, with 20 bases in between. The CDR3: CASSQDSSEQGFHEQYF. In nucleotides, the CDR3 is TGTGCCAGCAGCCAAGATTCAAGCGAACAGGGATTCCACGAGCAGTACTTC.

This clone was detected a few times. The chain carries TRBV12-3 or TRBV12-4 and TRBJ1-2; D perhaps matches TRBD1 (6 bases). Trimming took off 5 bases at V and 8 bases at J, with 9 bases between the two ends. The CDR3 extends over 11 amino acids. The CDR3 DNA follows: TGTGCCAGCAGTAGGGGGGGCGGCTACACCTTC. It yields the protein CASSRGGGYTF.